A selection of T cell receptor beta chains follows, all from one sample in a study of cytomegalovirus exposure and HLA in healthy donors. Using immunoSEQ multiplex PCR, the repertoire was profiled, and TCRdb retains in-frame clones only, with some absent. The sample has roughly 180,000 clones; more than 75% are singletons. Sequenced: PBMCs. The receptors were sampled from a woman aged 25 to 45 in good health and CMV-seropositive. The CDR3 runs from the conserved cysteine through the conserved F or W. Fields, in order: D gene, V gene, CDR3 length, clone size, J gene, CDR3 protein, CDR3 DNA. D genes are given only for firm matches. The listing skips clone size in some rows; elsewhere it reads once, few, many or a size class.

d_call: TRBD1; v_call: TRBV25-1; cdr3_length: 11; clone_size: few; j_call: TRBJ2-7; cdr3_aa: CASRGQGGQYF; cdr3_nt: TGTGCCAGCAGGGGACAGGGAGGGCAGTACTTC
d_call: NA; v_call: TRBV4-2; cdr3_length: 16; clone_size: once; j_call: TRBJ2-3; cdr3_aa: CASSHFASALGSTQYF; cdr3_nt: TGTGCCAGCAGCCACTTCGCTAGCGCTCTGGGCAGTACGCAGTATTTT
d_call: NA; v_call: TRBV7-2; cdr3_length: 14; clone_size: NA; j_call: TRBJ1-2; cdr3_aa: CASSTPTRDYGYTF; cdr3_nt: TGTGCCAGCAGCACCCCGACTCGGGACTATGGCTACACCTTC
d_call: NA; v_call: TRBV29-1; cdr3_length: 16; clone_size: once; j_call: TRBJ1-2; cdr3_aa: CSAPDFDRGGSYGYTF; cdr3_nt: TGCAGCGCCCCGGACTTCGACAGAGGGGGAAGTTATGGCTACACCTTC
d_call: TRBD1; v_call: TRBV11-3; cdr3_length: 13; clone_size: NA; j_call: TRBJ2-1; cdr3_aa: CASSLRGRNEQFF; cdr3_nt: TGTGCCAGCAGCTTAAGGGGGCGAAATGAGCAGTTCTTC
d_call: TRBD2; v_call: TRBV30; cdr3_length: 14; clone_size: NA; j_call: TRBJ2-5; cdr3_aa: CAWRLSGGGETQYF; cdr3_nt: TGTGCCTGGAGACTTAGCGGGGGGGGAGAGACCCAGTACTTC
d_call: NA; v_call: TRBV7-2; cdr3_length: 16; clone_size: once; j_call: TRBJ2-7; cdr3_aa: CASSLEAGYSSYEQYF; cdr3_nt: TGTGCCAGCAGCTTAGAGGCGGGGTATAGCTCCTACGAGCAGTACTTC
d_call: NA; v_call: TRBV2; cdr3_length: 13; clone_size: NA; j_call: TRBJ1-2; cdr3_aa: CASSGGRNYGYTF; cdr3_nt: TGTGCCAGCAGTGGGGGCAGAAACTATGGCTACACCTTC
d_call: TRBD1; v_call: TRBV11-2; cdr3_length: 16; clone_size: NA; j_call: TRBJ2-7; cdr3_aa: CASSPLGRTGGYEQYF; cdr3_nt: TGTGCCAGCAGCCCCTTAGGGAGGACAGGGGGCTACGAGCAGTACTTC
d_call: NA; v_call: TRBV5-6; cdr3_length: 14; clone_size: NA; j_call: TRBJ2-6; cdr3_aa: CATSPSSGANVLTF; cdr3_nt: TGTGCCACCTCCCCCTCCTCTGGGGCCAACGTCCTGACTTTC
d_call: NA; v_call: TRBV11-3; cdr3_length: 16; clone_size: few; j_call: TRBJ2-2; cdr3_aa: CASSLTWESDTGELFF; cdr3_nt: TGTGCCAGCAGCTTAACCTGGGAGAGTGACACCGGGGAGCTGTTTTTT
d_call: NA; v_call: TRBV6-5; cdr3_length: 12; clone_size: once; j_call: TRBJ2-3; cdr3_aa: CATNFGTDTQYF; cdr3_nt: TGTGCCACCAACTTTGGCACAGATACGCAGTATTTT
d_call: TRBD1; v_call: TRBV4-1; cdr3_length: 15; clone_size: NA; j_call: TRBJ2-1; cdr3_aa: CASSQTGTDYNEQFF; cdr3_nt: TGCGCCAGCAGCCAAACGGGGACAGACTACAATGAGCAGTTCTTC
d_call: NA; v_call: TRBV6-5; cdr3_length: 13; clone_size: few; j_call: TRBJ1-1; cdr3_aa: CASMRNMNTEAFF; cdr3_nt: TGTGCCAGCATGCGGAACATGAACACTGAAGCTTTCTTT
d_call: NA; v_call: TRBV9; cdr3_length: 12; clone_size: NA; j_call: TRBJ1-1; cdr3_aa: CASTGGGPGAFF; cdr3_nt: TGTGCCAGCACCGGGGGGGGACCCGGGGCTTTCTTT
d_call: NA; v_call: TRBV30; cdr3_length: 14; clone_size: NA; j_call: TRBJ1-2; cdr3_aa: CAWSVGSQGRGYTF; cdr3_nt: TGTGCCTGGAGTGTAGGTTCTCAGGGTCGTGGCTACACCTTC
d_call: NA; v_call: TRBV7-3; cdr3_length: 15; clone_size: NA; j_call: TRBJ2-1; cdr3_aa: CASSLDTGPYNEQFF; cdr3_nt: TGTGCCAGCAGCTTAGATACAGGGCCCTACAATGAGCAGTTCTTC
d_call: NA; v_call: TRBV30; cdr3_length: 13; clone_size: once; j_call: TRBJ2-7; cdr3_aa: CAWSKQGAYEQYF; cdr3_nt: TGTGCCTGGAGTAAACAGGGCGCCTACGAGCAGTACTTC
d_call: TRBD1; v_call: TRBV4-1; cdr3_length: 15; clone_size: NA; j_call: TRBJ1-5; cdr3_aa: CASSLRDRANQPQHF; cdr3_nt: TGCGCCAGCAGCCTCCGGGACAGGGCCAATCAGCCCCAGCATTTT
d_call: NA; v_call: TRBV7-2; cdr3_length: 13; clone_size: NA; j_call: TRBJ1-2; cdr3_aa: CASSLAGAGGYTF; cdr3_nt: TGTGCCAGCAGCTTAGCTGGGGCAGGTGGCTACACCTTC
d_call: TRBD1; v_call: TRBV19; cdr3_length: 14; clone_size: NA; j_call: TRBJ1-2; cdr3_aa: CASSSMGQGFGYTF; cdr3_nt: TGTGCCAGTAGCTCAATGGGACAGGGGTTTGGCTACACCTTC
d_call: NA; v_call: TRBV14; cdr3_length: 13; clone_size: NA; j_call: TRBJ2-7; cdr3_aa: CASSPNWQGEQYF; cdr3_nt: TGTGCCAGCAGCCCTAACTGGCAGGGCGAGCAGTACTTC
d_call: NA; v_call: TRBV19; cdr3_length: 15; clone_size: NA; j_call: TRBJ1-4; cdr3_aa: CASSIDSSTNEKLFF; cdr3_nt: TGTGCCAGTAGTATAGACTCCTCAACTAATGAAAAACTGTTTTTT
d_call: TRBD1; v_call: TRBV7-3; cdr3_length: 13; clone_size: once; j_call: TRBJ1-1; cdr3_aa: CASSRTGETEAFF; cdr3_nt: TGTGCCAGCAGTCGCACAGGGGAGACTGAAGCTTTCTTT
d_call: TRBD1; v_call: TRBV5-1; cdr3_length: 14; clone_size: NA; j_call: TRBJ1-2; cdr3_aa: CASKRQGSDYGYTF; cdr3_nt: TGCGCCAGCAAACGACAGGGATCGGACTATGGCTACACCTTC
d_call: NA; v_call: TRBV5-5; cdr3_length: 16; clone_size: NA; j_call: TRBJ2-7; cdr3_aa: CASSLARGTRPDEQYF; cdr3_nt: TGTGCCAGCAGCTTGGCCAGGGGAACCCGACCCGACGAGCAGTACTTC
d_call: TRBD2; v_call: TRBV7-9; cdr3_length: 18; clone_size: NA; j_call: TRBJ2-3; cdr3_aa: CASSLGTSGGLSTDTQYF; cdr3_nt: TGTGCCAGCAGCTTAGGGACTAGCGGGGGGTTAAGCACAGATACGCAGTATTTT
d_call: NA; v_call: TRBV7-2; cdr3_length: 14; clone_size: NA; j_call: TRBJ1-6; cdr3_aa: CASSSSSTSSTLHF; cdr3_nt: TGTGCCAGCAGCTCCTCATCGACTTCTTCGACCCTCCACTTT
d_call: NA; v_call: TRBV19; cdr3_length: 14; clone_size: NA; j_call: TRBJ1-5; cdr3_aa: CASSITGGRQPQHF; cdr3_nt: TGTGCCAGTAGTATTACGGGGGGTCGGCAGCCCCAGCATTTT
d_call: NA; v_call: TRBV28; cdr3_length: 14; clone_size: NA; j_call: TRBJ1-2; cdr3_aa: CASTSWEGGLGYTF; cdr3_nt: TGTGCCAGCACCTCCTGGGAAGGGGGTTTAGGCTACACCTTC
d_call: NA; v_call: TRBV7-9; cdr3_length: 14; clone_size: once; j_call: TRBJ1-4; cdr3_aa: CASSLEQTNEKLFF; cdr3_nt: TGTGCCAGCAGCTTAGAACAGACCAATGAAAAACTGTTTTTT
d_call: TRBD1; v_call: TRBV4-1; cdr3_length: 16; clone_size: NA; j_call: TRBJ2-3; cdr3_aa: CASSQYGTGATDTQYF; cdr3_nt: TGCGCCAGCAGCCAATACGGGACAGGGGCTACAGATACGCAGTATTTT
d_call: TRBD2; v_call: TRBV5-1; cdr3_length: 16; clone_size: NA; j_call: TRBJ2-3; cdr3_aa: CASSLSRGGPADTQYF; cdr3_nt: TGCGCCAGCAGCTTAAGCCGGGGGGGCCCGGCAGATACGCAGTATTTT
d_call: TRBD2; v_call: TRBV9; cdr3_length: 13; clone_size: NA; j_call: TRBJ2-3; cdr3_aa: CASSRRDYDTQYF; cdr3_nt: TGTGCCAGCAGCAGACGGGACTATGATACGCAGTATTTT
d_call: TRBD1; v_call: TRBV5-1; cdr3_length: 16; clone_size: NA; j_call: TRBJ2-2; cdr3_aa: CASSAPDRGNTGELFF; cdr3_nt: TGCGCCAGCAGCGCACCGGACAGGGGGAACACCGGGGAGCTGTTTTTT
d_call: TRBD2; v_call: TRBV27; cdr3_length: 20; clone_size: once; j_call: TRBJ2-3; cdr3_aa: CASSLGLAGGTDYVIGTQYF; cdr3_nt: TGTGCCAGCAGTTTAGGACTAGCGGGGGGGACAGACTACGTGATTGGTACGCAGTATTTT
d_call: TRBD1; v_call: TRBV7-2; cdr3_length: 14; clone_size: once; j_call: TRBJ1-1; cdr3_aa: CASSSPDRGIEAFF; cdr3_nt: TGTGCCAGCAGCTCCCCGGACAGGGGAATAGAAGCTTTCTTT
d_call: TRBD1; v_call: TRBV30; cdr3_length: 14; clone_size: NA; j_call: TRBJ1-6; cdr3_aa: CAWSWGTGNSPLHF; cdr3_nt: TGTGCCTGGAGCTGGGGGACAGGCAATTCACCCCTCCACTTT
d_call: NA; v_call: TRBV7-9; cdr3_length: 12; clone_size: NA; j_call: TRBJ2-5; cdr3_aa: CASTREAETQYF; cdr3_nt: TGTGCCAGCACCAGGGAGGCAGAGACCCAGTACTTC
d_call: TRBD1; v_call: TRBV5-1; cdr3_length: 15; clone_size: NA; j_call: TRBJ2-7; cdr3_aa: CASSLTRTGVTEQYF; cdr3_nt: TGCGCCAGCAGCTTGACCCGGACAGGGGTAACCGAGCAGTACTTC
d_call: NA; v_call: TRBV5-4; cdr3_length: 13; clone_size: NA; j_call: TRBJ2-6; cdr3_aa: CASEGSGANVLTF; cdr3_nt: TGTGCCAGCGAGGGATCTGGGGCCAACGTCCTGACTTTC
d_call: TRBD2; v_call: TRBV28; cdr3_length: 15; clone_size: NA; j_call: TRBJ2-1; cdr3_aa: CASSPGLAGKNEQFF; cdr3_nt: TGTGCCAGCAGTCCCGGACTAGCGGGCAAGAATGAGCAGTTCTTC
d_call: TRBD1; v_call: TRBV4-1; cdr3_length: 14; clone_size: NA; j_call: TRBJ2-1; cdr3_aa: CASSRGTGNNEQFF; cdr3_nt: TGCGCCAGCAGCCGAGGGACAGGAAACAATGAGCAGTTCTTC
d_call: NA; v_call: TRBV7-7; cdr3_length: 16; clone_size: NA; j_call: TRBJ2-5; cdr3_aa: CASSLESSRPGETQYF; cdr3_nt: TGTGCCAGCAGCTTAGAATCGAGTCGCCCCGGGGAGACCCAGTACTTC
d_call: TRBD1; v_call: TRBV9; cdr3_length: 15; clone_size: few; j_call: TRBJ2-1; cdr3_aa: CASSPPGQGSNEQFF; cdr3_nt: TGTGCCAGCAGCCCCCCGGGACAGGGTTCCAATGAGCAGTTCTTC